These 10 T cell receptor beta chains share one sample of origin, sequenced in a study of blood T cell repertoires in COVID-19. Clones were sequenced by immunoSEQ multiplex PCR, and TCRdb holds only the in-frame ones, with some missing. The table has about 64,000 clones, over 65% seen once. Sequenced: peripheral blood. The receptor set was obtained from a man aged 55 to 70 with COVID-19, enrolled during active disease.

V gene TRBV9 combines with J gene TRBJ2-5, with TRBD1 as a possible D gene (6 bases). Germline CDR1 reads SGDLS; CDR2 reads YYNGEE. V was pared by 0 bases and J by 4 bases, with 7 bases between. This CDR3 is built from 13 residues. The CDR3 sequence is CASSVGTAETQYF. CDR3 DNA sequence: TGTGCCAGCAGCGTAGGGACAGCAGAGACCCAGTACTTC. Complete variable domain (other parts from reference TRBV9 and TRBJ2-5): DSGVTQTPKHLITATGQRVTLRCSPRSGDLSVYWYQQSLDQGLQFLIQYYNGEERAKGNILERFSAQQFPDLHSELNLSSLELGDSALYFCASSVGTAETQYFGPGTRLLVL.

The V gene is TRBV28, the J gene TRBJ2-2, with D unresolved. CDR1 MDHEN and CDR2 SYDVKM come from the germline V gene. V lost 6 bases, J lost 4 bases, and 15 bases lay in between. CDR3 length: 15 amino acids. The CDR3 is CASRTGPGSTGELFF. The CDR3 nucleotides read TGTGCCAGCAGGACCGGTCCAGGTTCCACCGGGGAGCTGTTTTTT.

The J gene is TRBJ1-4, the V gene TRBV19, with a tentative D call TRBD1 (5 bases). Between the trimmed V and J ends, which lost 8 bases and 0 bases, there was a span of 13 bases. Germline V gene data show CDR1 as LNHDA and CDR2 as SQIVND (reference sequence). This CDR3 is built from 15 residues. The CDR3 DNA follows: TGTGCCAGTCAGGACACACCTGCAACTAATGAAAAACTGTTTTTT. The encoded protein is CASQDTPATNEKLFF.

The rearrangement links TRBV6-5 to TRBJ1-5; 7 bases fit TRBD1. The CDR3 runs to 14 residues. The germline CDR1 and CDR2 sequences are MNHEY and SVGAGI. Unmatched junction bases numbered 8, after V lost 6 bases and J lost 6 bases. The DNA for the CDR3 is TGTGCCAGCAGGGACGACAGGGCGGCTCAGCCCCAGCATTTT. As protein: CASRDDRAAQPQHF.

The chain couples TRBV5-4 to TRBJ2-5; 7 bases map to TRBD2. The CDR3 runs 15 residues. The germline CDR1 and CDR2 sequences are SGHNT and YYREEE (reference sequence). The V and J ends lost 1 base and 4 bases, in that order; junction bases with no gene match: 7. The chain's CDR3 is CASSLSEGGGETQYF. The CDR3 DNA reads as TGTGCCAGCAGCTTGTCCGAGGGCGGGGGAGAGACCCAGTACTTC.

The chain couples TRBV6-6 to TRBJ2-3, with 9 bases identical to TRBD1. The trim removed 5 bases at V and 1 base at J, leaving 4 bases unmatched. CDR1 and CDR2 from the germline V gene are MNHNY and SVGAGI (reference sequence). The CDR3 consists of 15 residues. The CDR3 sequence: CASSNRDRGTDTQYF. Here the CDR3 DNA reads TGTGCCAGCAGTAACCGGGACAGGGGCACAGATACGCAGTATTTT.

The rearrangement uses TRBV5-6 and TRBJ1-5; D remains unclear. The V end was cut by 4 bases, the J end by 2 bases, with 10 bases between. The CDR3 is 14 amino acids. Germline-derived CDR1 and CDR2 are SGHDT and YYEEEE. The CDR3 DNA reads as TGTGCCAGCAGCACCGGTGGAGGCAATCAGCCCCAGCATTTT. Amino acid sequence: CASSTGGGNQPQHF.

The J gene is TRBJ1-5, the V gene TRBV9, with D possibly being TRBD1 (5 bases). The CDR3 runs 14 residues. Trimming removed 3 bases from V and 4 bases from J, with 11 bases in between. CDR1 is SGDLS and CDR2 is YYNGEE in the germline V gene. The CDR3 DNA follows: TGTGCCAGCAGCGGGGGGGTAGGGAATCAGCCCCAGCATTTT. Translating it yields CASSGGVGNQPQHF.

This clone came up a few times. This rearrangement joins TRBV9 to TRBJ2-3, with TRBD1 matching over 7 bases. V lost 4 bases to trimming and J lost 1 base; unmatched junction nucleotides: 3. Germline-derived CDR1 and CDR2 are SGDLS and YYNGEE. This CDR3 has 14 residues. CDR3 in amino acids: CASSFQGGTDTQYF. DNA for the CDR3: TGTGCCAGCAGCTTCCAGGGGGGCACAGATACGCAGTATTTT. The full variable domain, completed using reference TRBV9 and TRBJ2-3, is DSGVTQTPKHLITATGQRVTLRCSPRSGDLSVYWYQQSLDQGLQFLIQYYNGEERAKGNILERFSAQQFPDLHSELNLSSLELGDSALYFCASSFQGGTDTQYFGPGTRLTVL.

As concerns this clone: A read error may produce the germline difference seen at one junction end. CDR3 region: CASSQERAGGF. The CDR3 DNA reads TGCGCCAGCAGCCAAGAGAGGGCAGGCGGGTTT. The chain recombines TRBV4-1 with TRBJ1-1; D gene ambiguous. This CDR3 is 11 amino acids long. Per germline, CDR1 MGHRA and CDR2 YSYEKL.